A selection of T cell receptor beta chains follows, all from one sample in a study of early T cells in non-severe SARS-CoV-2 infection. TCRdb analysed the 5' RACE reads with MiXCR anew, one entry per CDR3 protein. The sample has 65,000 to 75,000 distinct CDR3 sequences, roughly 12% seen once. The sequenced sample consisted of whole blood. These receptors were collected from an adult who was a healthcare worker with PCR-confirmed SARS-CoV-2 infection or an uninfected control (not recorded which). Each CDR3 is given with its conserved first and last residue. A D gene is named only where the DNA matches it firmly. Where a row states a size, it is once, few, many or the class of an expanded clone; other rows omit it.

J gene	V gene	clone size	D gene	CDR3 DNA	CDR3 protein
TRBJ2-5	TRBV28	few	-	TGTGCCAGCAGGGCCCAGGAACAGACCCAGTACTTC	CASRAQEQTQYF
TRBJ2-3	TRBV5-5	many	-	TGTGCCAGCAGTCCCGGACGGTATACGCAGTATTTT	CASSPGRYTQYF
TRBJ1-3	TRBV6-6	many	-	TGTGCCATTTCGGACGGATCTGGAAACACCATATATTTT	CAISDGSGNTIYF
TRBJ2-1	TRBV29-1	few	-	TGCAGCGTTGAGGTCCCCAGGGAGGCTTACAATGAGCAGTTCTTC	CSVEVPREAYNEQFF
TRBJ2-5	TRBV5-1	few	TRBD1	TGCGCCAGCAGCTCAAGCACAGGGGGCCCCCAGGAGACCCAGTACTTC	CASSSSTGGPQETQYF
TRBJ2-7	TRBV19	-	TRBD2	TGTGCCAGTAGCCCGGGGGGAGGGGCCTACGAGCAGTACTTC	CASSPGGGAYEQYF
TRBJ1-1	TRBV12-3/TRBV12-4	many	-	TGTGCCAGCACTCCACGGGGGCGCACTGAAGCTTTCTTT	CASTPRGRTEAFF
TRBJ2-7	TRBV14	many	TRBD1	TGTGCCAGCAGACGACAGGGGGAGAACGAGCAGTACTTC	CASRRQGENEQYF
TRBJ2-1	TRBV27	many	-	TGTGCCAGCAGCCTATCCTTACCGGGACTTAGCTCCTACAATGAGCAGTTCTTC	CASSLSLPGLSSYNEQFF
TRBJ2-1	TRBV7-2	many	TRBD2	TGTGCCAGCAGCGTCAGCACTAGCGGGGTCGACAATGAGCAGTTCTTC	CASSVSTSGVDNEQFF
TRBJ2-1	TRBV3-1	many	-	TGTGCCAGCAGCCAAGTTGACAGCTACAATGAGCAGTTCTTC	CASSQVDSYNEQFF
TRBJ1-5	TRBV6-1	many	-	TGTGCCAGCAGTGAGAACGACTATAGCAATCAGCCCCAGCATTTT	CASSENDYSNQPQHF
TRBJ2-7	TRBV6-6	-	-	TGTGCCAGCAGTTACTCGAGGGGAGGGGGCAACTACGAGCAGTACTTC	CASSYSRGGGNYEQYF
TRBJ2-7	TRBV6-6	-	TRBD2	TGTGCCAGCAGTCAATGGGTACCGGGACTAGCAAGCGAGCAGTACTTC	CASSQWVPGLASEQYF
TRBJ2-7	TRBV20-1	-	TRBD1	TGCAGTGCTAGATCGGGACAGACCTACGAGCAGTACTTC	CSARSGQTYEQYF
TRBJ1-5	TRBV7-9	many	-	TGTGCCAGCAGCTTAGAGGTCGGGACCCTCGGGGACAATCAGCCCCAGCATTTT	CASSLEVGTLGDNQPQHF
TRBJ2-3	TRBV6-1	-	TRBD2	TGTGCCAGCAGTGGAGTAGCGGGAGTAGATACGGATACGCAGTATTTT	CASSGVAGVDTDTQYF
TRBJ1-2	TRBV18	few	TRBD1	TGTGCCAGCTCACACCGGACAGGGGGCTTCCATGGCTACACCTTC	CASSHRTGGFHGYTF
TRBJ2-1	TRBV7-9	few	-	TGTGCCAGCACTTACGGCGGGTACCAAATGAATGAGCAGTTCTTC	CASTYGGYQMNEQFF
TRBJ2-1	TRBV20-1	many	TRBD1	TGCAGTGCAAAGGGACAGGGGCGGCGGCGCTCCTACAATGAGCAGTTCTTC	CSAKGQGRRRSYNEQFF
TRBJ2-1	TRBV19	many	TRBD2	TGTGCCAGTAGCGGGACTAGCGGTGTTAGCTCCTACAATGAGCAGTTCTTC	CASSGTSGVSSYNEQFF
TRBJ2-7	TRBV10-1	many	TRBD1	TGCGCCAGCAATTTCATGGACAGGGGGCTTCCTTTTTTTGGAACCTACGAGCAGTACTTC	CASNFMDRGLPFFGTYEQYF
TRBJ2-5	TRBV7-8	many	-	TGTGCCAGCAGCCAAGGGCGTAGCGTAGACATACAAGAGACCCAGTACTTC	CASSQGRSVDIQETQYF
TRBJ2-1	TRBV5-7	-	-	TGTGCCAGCAGCTTGGCCCGATTCACGGCACGGGGCTCCTACAATGAGCAGTTCTTC	CASSLARFTARGSYNEQFF